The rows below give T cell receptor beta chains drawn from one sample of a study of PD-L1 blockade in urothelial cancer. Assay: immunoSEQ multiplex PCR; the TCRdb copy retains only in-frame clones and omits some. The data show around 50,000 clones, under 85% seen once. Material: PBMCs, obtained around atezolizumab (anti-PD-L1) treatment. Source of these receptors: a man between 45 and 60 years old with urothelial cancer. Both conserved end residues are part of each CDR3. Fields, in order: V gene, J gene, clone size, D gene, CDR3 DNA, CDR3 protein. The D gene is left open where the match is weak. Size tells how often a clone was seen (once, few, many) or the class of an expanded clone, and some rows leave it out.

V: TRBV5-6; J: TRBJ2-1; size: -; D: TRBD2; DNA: TGTGCCAGCAGCACGGGACTAGCGGACAATGAGCAGTTCTTC; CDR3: CASSTGLADNEQFF
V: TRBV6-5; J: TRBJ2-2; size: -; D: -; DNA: TGTGCCAGCAGTTACTCCGAGGGCCTGAACACCGGGGAGCTGTTTTTT; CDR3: CASSYSEGLNTGELFF
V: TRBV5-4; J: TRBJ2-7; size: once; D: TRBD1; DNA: TGTGCCAGCAGCCCAAACCGACAGGGACGGTACGAGCAGTACTTC; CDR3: CASSPNRQGRYEQYF
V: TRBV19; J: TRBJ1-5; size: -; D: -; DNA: TGTGCCAGTAGACTTAGCCCCAGGGGCCGGAGCAATCAGCCCCAGCATTTT; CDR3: CASRLSPRGRSNQPQHF
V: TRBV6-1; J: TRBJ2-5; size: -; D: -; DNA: TGTGCCAGCAGTGAAGGTGTAAAGAGCGGGGAGACCCAGTACTTC; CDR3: CASSEGVKSGETQYF
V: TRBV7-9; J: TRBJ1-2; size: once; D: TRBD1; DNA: TGTGCCAGCAGCTTAGGGGGACAGGGTCGGGCCTATGGCTACACCTTC; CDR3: CASSLGGQGRAYGYTF
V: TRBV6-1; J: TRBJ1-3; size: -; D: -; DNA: TGTGCCAGCAGTGAAGACGCCAGCTCTGGAAACACCATATATTTT; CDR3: CASSEDASSGNTIYF
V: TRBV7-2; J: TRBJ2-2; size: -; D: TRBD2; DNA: TGTGCCAGCAGCACAAGACTAGCGGGAGCGAGCGGGGAGCTGTTTTTT; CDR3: CASSTRLAGASGELFF
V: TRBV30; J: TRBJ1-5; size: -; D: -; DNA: TGTGCCTGCCAATGGGCGAATCAGCCCCAGCATTTT; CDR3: CACQWANQPQHF
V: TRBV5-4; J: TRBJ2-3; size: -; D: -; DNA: TGTGCCAGCAGCTTGCTCAGGGATCAAGATACGCAGTATTTT; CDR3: CASSLLRDQDTQYF